This T cell receptor (beta chain) was identified during a study of blood T cell repertoires in COVID-19. Study-level background: Acute and convalescent COVID-19 specimens originated in the United States, Italy and Spain. Nucleic acid was either cDNA or gDNA, and it came from T cells, B-cell-depleted T cells, or PBMCs.

Under the authors' procedure: Estimated nucleated cell counts came from reference gene primer amplification. Assay used: immunoSEQ multiplex PCR; TCRdb lists only in-frame clones, some missing. The V and J calls and clone size were taken over from that table, and D and trimming were inferred from the DNA. Of about 140,000 clones in the sample, approximately 88% were seen once. The CDR3 totals 15 residues. Germline CDR1 reads SGHTA; CDR2 reads FQGTGA. V was pared by 5 bases and J by 5 bases, with 16 bases between. This rearrangement joins TRBV7-3 to TRBJ2-1; no firm D call. Sequencing used peripheral blood. This TCR came from a man in his sixties with active or convalescent COVID-19. CDR3 sequence: CASSPGLAGNNEQFF. In nucleotides, the CDR3 is TGTGCCAGCAGCCCCGGTTTAGCCGGTAACAATGAGCAGTTCTTC.